This TCR beta chain was identified in a study of CD8+ T cells in alopecia areata. Following RNA extraction, reverse transcription yielded cDNA that acted as the sequencing template. Only in-frame clones appear in the TCRdb table, and some are missing; sequencing was by immunoSEQ multiplex PCR. Singletons are absent from the sample, which has 290,000 or so clones. After pooling, cutaneous lymph node cells were sorted with CD4, CD8alpha, NKG2D, NKG2ACE and other markers. This clone turned up a few times. The gene symbols are mouse symbols. The source is a C3H/HeJ mouse with alopecia areata. This strain's MHC haplotype is H2-k. The specimen sequenced was CD4+ T cells sorted from a lymph node.

The CDR3 DNA, read in part, is TGTGCTAGCAGTAGCGCCGGGACAGGGGGCCCA. Translating gives CASSSAGTGGP. The full CDR3 is CASSSAGTGGPEVFF. V usage is TRBV17 and J usage is TRBJ1-1; 12 positions agree with TRBD1. The read terminates 4 residues ahead of where the CDR3 ends, so the germline J gene completes it. CDR1 and CDR2 (germline): MNHDT, YYDKIL. The CDR3 length is 15 residues. Supplemented by reference TRBV17 and TRBJ1-1, the full variable domain reads DTTVKQNPRYKLARVGKPVNLICSQTMNHDTMYWYQKKPNQAPKLLLFYYDKILNREADTFEKFQSSRPNNSFCSLYIGSAGLEYSAMYLCASSSAGTGGPEVFFGKGTRLTVV.